This T cell receptor beta chain emerged from a study of OX40 agonist ivuxolimab in advanced cancers. Turning to the study itself: At 0.01 to 10 mg/kg, ivuxolimab was administered intravenously to patients every 2 weeks.

CDR3 length equals 17 residues. Germline values: CDR1 SNHLY, CDR2 FYNNEI. V lost 7 bases and J lost 3, with 23 bases in between. This clone has a single count. As yet, its antigen is unknown. Sequencing used immunoSEQ multiplex PCR; TCRdb keeps in-frame clones, though not all of them. Of about 82,000 clones listed, about 92% are singletons. Study-wide results and caveats: Among patients with partial responses at 0.1-3.0 mg/kg, clonal expansion was among the lowest. The study found that CD8+ T cells averaged more expanded clones than CD4+.

The clonotype originates from an adult with an advanced solid tumor such as melanoma, head and neck, liver or kidney cancer. The rearrangement links TRBV2 to TRBJ2-3; D tentatively fits TRBD1 or TRBD2 (6 bases each). Sequences were derived from CD4+ or CD8+ T cells sorted from blood, sampled in a trial of the OX40 agonist ivuxolimab. The CDR3 DNA follows: TGTGCCAGCACCGAGGGGGTGGCCGGGGGCCTTACAGATACGCAGTATTTT. As protein: CASTEGVAGGLTDTQYF.